A selection of T cell receptor beta chains follows, all from one sample in a study of Ad26.COV2.S vaccination and SARS-CoV-2 variants. Libraries were prepared by immunoSEQ multiplex PCR; TCRdb keeps only in-frame clonotypes and omits some of them. Among about 440,000 clones, roughly 87% were seen once, and the ten largest hold roughly 4%. Sequenced material: peripheral blood, taken in a trial of Ad26.COV2.S vaccine versus placebo. These receptors were collected from a person aged 18 to 65 who received the Ad26.COV2.S COVID-19 vaccine or a placebo. CDR3s include the opening cysteine and the closing phenylalanine or tryptophan. D genes are given only for firm matches. Size is stated for part of the rows, as once, few or many counts, or as a class when the clone is expanded.

d_gene,j_gene,abundance,v_gene,CDR3nt,CDR3aa
-,TRBJ1-1,-,TRBV7-9,TGTGCCAGCAGCACCGCGCAGCCCACTGAAGCTTTCTTT,CASSTAQPTEAFF
TRBD1,TRBJ1-4,-,TRBV4-2,TGTGCCAGCAGGGGCGTTCGACAGGGAGATGAAAAACTGTTTTTT,CASRGVRQGDEKLFF
TRBD2,TRBJ2-5,-,TRBV6-1,TGTGCCAGCAGTGCCGGGACTAGCGGGAGCGGGCGGACCCAGTACTTC,CASSAGTSGSGRTQYF
-,TRBJ2-5,-,TRBV7-3,TGTGCCAGCAGCTCTACCGGGGGAGAGACCCAGTACTTC,CASSSTGGETQYF
-,TRBJ2-3,once,TRBV18,TGTGCCAGCTCACAGGGGAATAGAGATACGCAGTATTTT,CASSQGNRDTQYF
-,TRBJ1-1,-,TRBV30,TGTGCCTGGAGTGTACAATCGGCCACTGAAGCTTTCTTT,CAWSVQSATEAFF
-,TRBJ1-4,-,TRBV18,TGTGCCAGCTCACCACCGGGAGTTGGGGCTAATGAAAAACTGTTTTTT,CASSPPGVGANEKLFF
-,TRBJ1-5,-,TRBV6-2/TRBV6-3,TGTGCCAGCAGCCAGGGACGGATCAATCAGCCCCAGCATTTT,CASSQGRINQPQHF
-,TRBJ1-1,-,TRBV7-2,TGTGCCAGCAGCTTAGAGCCCCAGTTGGGAAACACTGAAGCTTTCTTT,CASSLEPQLGNTEAFF
TRBD1,TRBJ2-1,-,TRBV7-9,TGTGCCAGCAGTTACGGACAGGGAAACTACAATGAGCAGTTCTTC,CASSYGQGNYNEQFF
-,TRBJ2-7,-,TRBV7-9,TGTGCCGGGAAGACCCCTCTGTCCTCCTACGAGCAGTACTTC,CAGKTPLSSYEQYF
TRBD2,TRBJ2-2,-,TRBV4-1,TGCGCCAGCACCCACGGGGCTAGCGGGAGTCACGGGGAGCTGTTTTTT,CASTHGASGSHGELFF
-,TRBJ2-6,-,TRBV29-1,TGCAGCGTTGCTTGGGCGTCTCTATCTGGGGCCAACGTCCTGACTTTC,CSVAWASLSGANVLTF
TRBD2,TRBJ2-5,-,TRBV10-3,TGTGCCACGCAGGGGGGACTAGCGGGAGGGCCCGAGACCCAGTACTTC,CATQGGLAGGPETQYF
-,TRBJ2-1,-,TRBV5-4,TGTGCCAGCAGCTGGGGCCAGCACTCCTACAATGAGCAGTTCTTC,CASSWGQHSYNEQFF
TRBD2,TRBJ2-5,-,TRBV28,TGTGCCAGCAGTCTAGCGGGAGTAAGAGAGACCCAGTACTTC,CASSLAGVRETQYF
-,TRBJ1-5,-,TRBV28,TGTGCCAGCAGTTTACGGGGTGGGGGCAATCAGCCCCAGCATTTT,CASSLRGGGNQPQHF
-,TRBJ2-5,-,TRBV11-1,TGTGCCAGCAGCTTAGAGCTGGGGGCTGAGACCCAGTACTTC,CASSLELGAETQYF
TRBD2,TRBJ2-2,-,TRBV19,TGTGCCAGTAGTATCCTAGCGGGACCGACCGGGGAGCTGTTTTTT,CASSILAGPTGELFF
TRBD1,TRBJ1-2,-,TRBV2,TGTGCCGGAGGGGGGGACAGGTCCTCTGGCTACACCTTC,CAGGGDRSSGYTF
-,TRBJ2-4,-,TRBV2,TGTGCCAGCAGTTTTACCTCGAAAGGAGAGATTCAGTACTTC,CASSFTSKGEIQYF
-,TRBJ2-6,-,TRBV11-2,TGTGCCAGCAGCTTAGATCTAGGGACTGGGGCCAACGTCCTGACTTTC,CASSLDLGTGANVLTF
-,TRBJ1-1,-,TRBV11-2,TGTGCCAGCAGCTTAGTAGAGATGAACACTGAAGCTTTCTTT,CASSLVEMNTEAFF
-,TRBJ1-5,-,TRBV6-2/TRBV6-3,TGTGCCAGCAGTTACACATTCAATCAGCCCCAGCATTTT,CASSYTFNQPQHF
-,TRBJ2-7,-,TRBV9,TGTGCCAGCAGCCCAGGGAGTGGATCCTACGAGCAGTACTTC,CASSPGSGSYEQYF
-,TRBJ2-3,-,TRBV29-1,TGCAGCGTTGAAATGGCTACAGATACGCAGTATTTT,CSVEMATDTQYF
-,TRBJ1-2,-,TRBV28,TGTGCCAGCAGCGGAAGAGGACAACCCGCTCTCTATGGCTACACCTTC,CASSGRGQPALYGYTF
-,TRBJ2-2,few,TRBV9,TGTGCCAGCAGCGTAGTAGATTCTGGGAACACCGGGGAGCTGTTTTTT,CASSVVDSGNTGELFF
-,TRBJ2-7,-,TRBV21-1,TGTGCCAGCAGCAAAGGGGGTAGACTAGCGGGAACTTTCAGCCTCTACGAGCAGTACTTC,CASSKGGRLAGTFSLYEQYF
TRBD1,TRBJ2-1,-,TRBV7-9,TGTGCCAGCAGCTCCGGACAGGGGGATAGTGAGCAGTTCTTC,CASSSGQGDSEQFF
TRBD1,TRBJ2-7,-,TRBV6-2/TRBV6-3,TGTGCCAGCAGTTTCAGTCCGGGACAGGGGTCGTACGAGCAGTACTTC,CASSFSPGQGSYEQYF
TRBD2,TRBJ2-2,-,TRBV6-2/TRBV6-3,TGTGCCAGCAGTTACCAGAGGACTAGCTGGTACACCGGGGAGCTGTTTTTT,CASSYQRTSWYTGELFF
TRBD1,TRBJ2-3,-,TRBV7-8,TGTGCCAGCAGCTATCCGCGCGAGGGACAGTCCCTCACAGATACGCAGTATTTT,CASSYPREGQSLTDTQYF
TRBD2,TRBJ2-5,-,TRBV5-1,TGCGCCAGCAGCTTTCTAGCGGACCAAGAGACCCAGTACTTC,CASSFLADQETQYF
TRBD2,TRBJ2-7,-,TRBV28,TGTGCCAGCAGTTTATTAGCGGGGGCGAATACCTACGAGCAGTACTTC,CASSLLAGANTYEQYF
TRBD1,TRBJ2-7,-,TRBV5-1,TGCGCCAGCTCAACAGGGGATTCCTACGAGCAGTACTTC,CASSTGDSYEQYF
-,TRBJ2-2,-,TRBV7-2,TGTGCCAGCAGCCCCTCTAGCCGCGCGAACACCGGGGAGCTGTTTTTT,CASSPSSRANTGELFF
-,TRBJ2-3,-,TRBV19,TGTGCCAGTAGTATTGAGGGGGGGATGCGGGCCCGCACAGATACGCAGTATTTT,CASSIEGGMRARTDTQYF
TRBD1,TRBJ2-2,-,TRBV18,TGTGCCAGCTCACCGCATAACAGGGGGACCACCGGGGAGCTGTTTTTT,CASSPHNRGTTGELFF
-,TRBJ2-5,-,TRBV27,TGTGCCAGCAGGTCGGTAGAGACCCAGTACTTC,CASRSVETQYF
-,TRBJ2-3,-,TRBV28,TGTGCCAGCAGTTTAGGGGCCCTTTGGGGAGATACGCAGTATTTT,CASSLGALWGDTQYF
-,TRBJ2-7,-,TRBV10-3,TGTGCCATCAGTGAGTCGGCAGGTCGGGGCGAGCAGTACTTC,CAISESAGRGEQYF
TRBD1,TRBJ1-2,-,TRBV6-5,TGTGCCAGCAGTACGGGACAGAACTATGGCTACACCTTC,CASSTGQNYGYTF
TRBD2,TRBJ2-3,-,TRBV5-5,TGTGCCAGCAGCTCCCCGTTTAGCGGGATTGCAGATACGCAGTATTTT,CASSSPFSGIADTQYF
TRBD1,TRBJ2-7,-,TRBV9,TGTGCCAGCAGCGTAGACAACAGGGGCCACGAGCAGTACTTC,CASSVDNRGHEQYF
-,TRBJ1-1,-,TRBV10-3,TGTGCCATCAGCGACCTGGGAACTGAAGCTTTCTTT,CAISDLGTEAFF
-,TRBJ2-3,-,TRBV6-5,TGTGCCAGCAGTTACTCGAGGCTTACTAGCACAGATACGCAGTATTTT,CASSYSRLTSTDTQYF